This T cell receptor (beta chain) derives from a study of T-cell reconstitution after alpha-beta-depleted transplantation in children. Study-wide results and limits: Some patients owed their high day-60 TCRbeta diversity to surviving recipient T cells and thymic progenitors. Alpha-beta T cells about two months after transplant reportedly derived from several hundred expanded graft clones.

This clonotype appeared many times. The antigen is not known. Unique molecular identifiers were incorporated during preparation of the TCRbeta library. TCRdb itself ran the PCR reads through MiXCR, one entry per CDR3 protein. The data hold about 300,000 distinct CDR3 sequences, with roughly 9.1% observed a single time. This CDR3 comprises 14 residues. CDR1 is SGHRS, CDR2 YFSETQ, per germline. The V and J ends lost 3 bases and 5 bases, in that order; junction bases with no gene match: 7. The receptor's source is a boy less than two years old with acute myeloid leukemia, due to receive a stem cell transplant. Here the sequenced sample was PBMCs, taken before TCRalphabeta/CD19-depleted stem cell transplant. The rearrangement uses TRBV5-1 and TRBJ1-1, with 7 nucleotides matching TRBD1. CDR3 region: CASSSRTGETEAFF. CDR3 DNA: TGCGCCAGCAGCTCGCGCACAGGGGAAACTGAAGCTTTCTTT.